The clone carrying this TCR beta chain was detected once. These data are taken from a study of blood T cell repertoires in COVID-19. Libraries were prepared by immunoSEQ multiplex PCR; TCRdb keeps only in-frame clonotypes and omits some of them. The sample lists roughly 340,000 clones; 80% to 90% were seen once. Germline CDR1 is MDHEN and CDR2 is SYDVKM. V was pared by 5 bases and J by 6 bases, with 9 bases of the junction left unmatched. The CDR3 has 14 amino acids. The clonotype comes from a man aged 18-30 years who had recovered from COVID-19. The specimen was PBMCs or T cells enriched from blood (not recorded which). The V and J genes are TRBV28 and TRBJ1-2, with TRBD1 matching over 7 bases. The CDR3 spells CASSPNRGWNGYTF. In DNA form, the CDR3 reads TGTGCCAGCAGTCCTAACAGGGGATGGAATGGCTACACCTTC.